The clone carrying this TCR beta chain was picked up a small number of times. Antigen: not known. Time point given: late sampling 161 to 241 days after vaccination in a few convalescent patients. Specified treatment: roughly 10-day PBMC culture with coronavirus spike peptide pools or control peptides (ViraFEST assay). Germline CDR1 SEHNR, CDR2 FQNEAQ (reference sequence). The CDR3 contains 12 residues. The V end was cut by 7 bases, the J end by 6 bases, with 9 bases between. The data originate from a study of vaccination and CD4 T cells after COVID-19. About the study: Post-COVID draws followed diagnosis by a median around 100 days (range 35 to 161). Findings and caveats of the study: Median roughly 90% of reactive clones detected in convalescent patients emerged only post-vaccination.

Cultured CD4+ T cells had their DNA profiled by the Oncomine TCR Beta short-read assay. MiXCR was run by TCRdb on the PCR reads, yielding one entry per CDR3 protein. The sample holds 20,000 to 25,000 distinct CDR3 sequences, 45% to 55% seen once. This TCR was sampled from a human donor who had recovered from COVID-19. The chain employs TRBV7-9 and TRBJ2-2; a weak D match, TRBD1 (6 bases). The material was CD4+ T cells from blood, cultured in vitro, obtained about 7 months after SARS-CoV-2 vaccination. CDR3 sequence (DNA): TGTGCCAGCACGCGACAGGCCGGGGAGCTGTTTTTT. Residues: CASTRQAGELFF.